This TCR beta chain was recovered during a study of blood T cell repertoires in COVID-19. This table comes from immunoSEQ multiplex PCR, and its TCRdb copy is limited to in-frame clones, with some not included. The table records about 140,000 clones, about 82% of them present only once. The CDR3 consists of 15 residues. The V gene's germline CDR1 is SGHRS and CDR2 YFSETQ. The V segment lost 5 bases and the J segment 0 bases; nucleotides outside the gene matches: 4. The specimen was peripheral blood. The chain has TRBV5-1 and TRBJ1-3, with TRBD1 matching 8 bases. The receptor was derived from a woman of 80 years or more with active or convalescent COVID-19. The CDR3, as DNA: TGCGCCAGCAGTAAGGACAGGGTCTCTGGAAACACCATATATTTT. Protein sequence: CASSKDRVSGNTIYF.